This TCR beta chain was sequenced for a study of metastatic and nonmetastatic thyroid tumors. The CDR3 totals 13 residues. Germline CDR1 is SGHTA and CDR2 is FQGNSA. Using MiXCR, TCRdb re-called clones from the PCR reads. The sample gives 11,000 to 15,000 clones, roughly 28% of which show up once; around 18% is in the top ten. None of the patients had undergone any treatment ahead of thyroid surgery. This clone occurred many times. Its ends do not fully match the called genes, so a read error is possible. The clonotype was recovered from a female donor with papillary thyroid cancer or a benign thyroid nodule (not recorded which). Some clones in this sample may be carry-over from other donors' samples. The chain employs TRBV7-2 and TRBJ2-7; D remains ambiguous. Sequenced: tumor tissue. For the CDR3, the DNA is TGTGCCAGCAGCTTAAGCTCCTCCCACGAGCAGTACTTC. Translation gives CASSLSSSHEQYF. Full variable domain (rest looked up from reference TRBV7-2 and TRBJ2-7): GAGVSQSPSNKVTEKGKDVELRCDPISGHTALYWYRQSLGQGLEFLIYFQGNSAPDKSGLPSDRFSAERTGGSVSTLTIQRTQQEDSAVYLCASSLSSSHEQYFGPGTRLTVT.